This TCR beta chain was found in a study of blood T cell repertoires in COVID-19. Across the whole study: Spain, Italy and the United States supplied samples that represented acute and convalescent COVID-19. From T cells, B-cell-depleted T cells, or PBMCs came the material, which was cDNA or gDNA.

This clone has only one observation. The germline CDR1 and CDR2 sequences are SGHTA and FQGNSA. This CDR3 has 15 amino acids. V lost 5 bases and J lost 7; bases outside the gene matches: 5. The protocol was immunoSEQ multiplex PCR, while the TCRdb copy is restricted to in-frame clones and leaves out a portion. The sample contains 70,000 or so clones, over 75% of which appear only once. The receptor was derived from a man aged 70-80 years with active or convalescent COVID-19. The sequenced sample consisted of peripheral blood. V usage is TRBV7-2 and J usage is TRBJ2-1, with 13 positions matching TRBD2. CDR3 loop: CASSPPGLAGNEQFF. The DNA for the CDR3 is TGTGCCAGCAGCCCCCCGGGACTAGCGGGAAATGAGCAGTTCTTC.